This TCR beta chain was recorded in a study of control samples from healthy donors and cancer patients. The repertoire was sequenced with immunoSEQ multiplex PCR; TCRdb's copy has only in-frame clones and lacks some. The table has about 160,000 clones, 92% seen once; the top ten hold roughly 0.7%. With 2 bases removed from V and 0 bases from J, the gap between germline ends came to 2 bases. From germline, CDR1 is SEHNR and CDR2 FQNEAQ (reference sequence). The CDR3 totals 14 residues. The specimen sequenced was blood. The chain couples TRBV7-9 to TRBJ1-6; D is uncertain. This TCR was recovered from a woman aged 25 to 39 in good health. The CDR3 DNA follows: TGTGCCAGCAGCTTACTCTCCTATAATTCACCCCTCCACTTT. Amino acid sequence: CASSLLSYNSPLHF.